This T cell receptor (beta chain) comes out of a study of blood T cell repertoires in COVID-19. For the study at large: COVID-19 samples collected from the United States, Italy and Spain covered acute and convalescent phases.

Trimming took 1 base from V and 7 from J, leaving 7 bases between them. This CDR3 contains 12 residues. The germline V gene encodes CDR1 SNHLY and CDR2 FYNNEI. Recruits, aged roughly 18 to 89 years, lived in 20 to 30 US areas. Clones were sequenced by immunoSEQ multiplex PCR, and TCRdb holds only the in-frame ones, with some missing. This table holds fewer than 250,000 clones, about 85% found once. Sequencing was carried out using PBMCs or T cells enriched from blood (not recorded which). The rearrangement joins TRBV2 to TRBJ1-1; D remains ambiguous. This TCR came from a man aged 25-45 years who had recovered from COVID-19. This chain's CDR3 is CASSEVEIEAFF. The CDR3 coding sequence is TGTGCCAGCAGTGAAGTAGAGATTGAAGCTTTCTTT.